Listed below are T cell receptor beta chains from one sample, sequenced in a study of radiation and T cells in renal cell carcinoma. Data came from immunoSEQ multiplex PCR; TCRdb stores just in-frame clones and leaves some out. The sample lists around 160,000 clones, about 87% occurring once. The sequenced sample was blood, obtained from a patient whose treatment included radiotherapy and nephrectomy. The receptors stem from a woman in her seventies with renal cell carcinoma. CDR3s include the opening cysteine and the closing phenylalanine or tryptophan. A D gene is named only where the DNA matches it firmly. Size is stated for part of the rows, as once, few or many counts, or as a class when the clone is expanded.

size,D,J,V,DNA,CDR3
-,-,TRBJ1-4,TRBV5-1,TGCGCCAGCAGCTTAGAAGGGTTGGGAAAACTGTTTTTT,CASSLEGLGKLFF
-,-,TRBJ1-4,TRBV19,TGTGCCAGTAGTACTTCCGGGACCGCGAATGAAAAACTGTTTTTT,CASSTSGTANEKLFF
-,-,TRBJ1-2,TRBV19,TGTGCCAGTACCAGGACAGAAGATGGCTACACCTTC,CASTRTEDGYTF
-,TRBD1,TRBJ2-6,TRBV7-2,TGTGCCAGCAGCCCAATACAGGGGGCGACATCTGGGGCCAACGTCCTGACTTTC,CASSPIQGATSGANVLTF
-,-,TRBJ1-1,TRBV19,TGTGCCAGTAGTACTCTCTTGGTACCAGGGGAAGGAGCTTTCTTT,CASSTLLVPGEGAFF
-,-,TRBJ2-1,TRBV4-2,TGTGCCAGCAGCCAAGAGTCGATGAGCTCCTACAATGAGCAGTTCTTC,CASSQESMSSYNEQFF
few,-,TRBJ2-1,TRBV19,TGTGCCAGTAGTAGGACCAGGCTTGGAAATGAGCAGTTCTTC,CASSRTRLGNEQFF
-,-,TRBJ2-2,TRBV4-3,TGCGCCAGCAGCCAGGATATCACAGGGTTGGCCGGGGAGCTGTTTTTT,CASSQDITGLAGELFF
-,-,TRBJ1-5,TRBV6-1,TGTGCCAGCAGTGAGAGGAGGGACCCTCAGCCCCAGCATTTT,CASSERRDPQPQHF
-,-,TRBJ1-2,TRBV29-1,TGCAGCGTTGAAGATCGTAACCGGGCCGCTGGCTACACCTTC,CSVEDRNRAAGYTF
once,TRBD1,TRBJ1-2,TRBV14,TGTGCCAGCAGCCAGGGCCGACAGGGAGGCTATGGCTACACCTTC,CASSQGRQGGYGYTF
-,TRBD2,TRBJ2-1,TRBV10-3,TGTGCCATCAGCAGACTAGCGGGGGAGACCTACAATGAGCAGTTCTTC,CAISRLAGETYNEQFF
-,-,TRBJ1-2,TRBV7-2,TGTGCCAGCAGCCCGCAGCTCCTCTATGGCTACACCTTC,CASSPQLLYGYTF
few,-,TRBJ1-1,TRBV4-1,TGCGCCAGCAGCCAAGATCGTAGGGCAGGGTCCCTGAACACTGAAGCTTTCTTT,CASSQDRRAGSLNTEAFF
-,-,TRBJ1-1,TRBV4-1,TGCGCCAGCAGCCTGGTAGTTGACACTGAAGCTTTCTTT,CASSLVVDTEAFF
-,-,TRBJ1-1,TRBV6-1,TGTGCCAGCAGTGACCGCCGACGGGGCGGTGGCACTGAAGCTTTCTTT,CASSDRRRGGGTEAFF
-,TRBD1,TRBJ2-2,TRBV15,TGTGCCACCAGCAGGGACAGGGGGCTAAGCGGGGAGCTGTTTTTT,CATSRDRGLSGELFF
once,-,TRBJ2-2,TRBV6-7,TGTGCCAGCAGTTACGGGACGCCGGCCGGGGAGCTGTTTTTT,CASSYGTPAGELFF
-,-,TRBJ1-5,TRBV10-3,TGTGCCATCAGTGAGTCTAAAGACTTTAGCAATCAGCCCCAGCATTTT,CAISESKDFSNQPQHF
once,-,TRBJ1-5,TRBV5-3,TGTGCCAGAAGCTTTCAGGGAGAGCCCCAGCATTTT,CARSFQGEPQHF
-,-,TRBJ1-2,TRBV5-4,TGTGCCAGCAGCTTGGTAGGGGCCGGTGGCTACACCTTC,CASSLVGAGGYTF
-,TRBD2,TRBJ2-7,TRBV25-1,TGTGCCAGCAGTGACCGTCGACTAGCGGGAGCCTACGAGCAGTACTTC,CASSDRRLAGAYEQYF
-,-,TRBJ2-3,TRBV11-3,TGTGCCAGCAGCTCCTACCTCGAGTCCACAGATACGCAGTATTTT,CASSSYLESTDTQYF
-,-,TRBJ2-1,TRBV5-1,TGCGCCAGCAGCTCGGTAGTCGGCAATGAGCAGTTCTTC,CASSSVVGNEQFF
-,-,TRBJ1-2,TRBV30,TGTGCCTGGAGAACGGCAGCTGTCCTCTATGGCTACACCTTC,CAWRTAAVLYGYTF
few,TRBD1,TRBJ2-2,TRBV19,TGTGCCAGTAGTCCCGGGACAGGGAACACCGGGGAGCTGTTTTTT,CASSPGTGNTGELFF
-,-,TRBJ1-5,TRBV28,TGTGCCAGCAGTTTGGCAGGCAATCAGCCCCAGCATTTT,CASSLAGNQPQHF
-,TRBD1,TRBJ2-1,TRBV2,TGTGCCAGCAGTGAAAGGACAGGAAGCTACAATGAGCAGTTCTTC,CASSERTGSYNEQFF
-,TRBD1,TRBJ1-6,TRBV27,TGTGCCAGCAGTGAGCAACAGGGGGGGTATAATTCACCCCTCCACTTT,CASSEQQGGYNSPLHF
-,-,TRBJ1-5,TRBV5-1,TGCGCCAGCAGCCCTTCAACAGGTAATCAGCCCCAGCATTTT,CASSPSTGNQPQHF
-,TRBD1,TRBJ2-7,TRBV27,TGTGCCAGCAGTTTGATACAGGGGGAATCCTACGAGCAGTACTTC,CASSLIQGESYEQYF
few,-,TRBJ1-5,TRBV6-5,TGTGCCAGCAGGTTTCGGGGGCCCGGCAATCAGCCCCAGCATTTT,CASRFRGPGNQPQHF
-,-,TRBJ1-6,TRBV7-9,TGTGCCAGCAGCTTAGGTAGAGATTCACCCCTCCACTTT,CASSLGRDSPLHF
-,TRBD1,TRBJ2-1,TRBV6-6,TGTGCCAGCGAGCTACCGGGACAGGGGGCAAATGAGCAGTTCTTC,CASELPGQGANEQFF
-,-,TRBJ2-7,TRBV6-6,TGTGCCGTCTCTGGAAGGTACGAGCAGTACTTC,CAVSGRYEQYF